This entry is about one T cell receptor beta chain. This sample is drawn from a study of PD-1 blockade in classical Hodgkin lymphoma. The table came from immunoSEQ multiplex PCR; TCRdb's copy has only in-frame clones and leaves some out. The sample records some 20,000 clones, around 64% being singletons. The patients all showed relapse after autologous stem cell transplantation, while their brentuximab vedotin exposure varied. The germline V and J ends were trimmed by 6 bases and 5 bases, with 13 bases remaining between them. The CDR3 loop spans 13 amino acids. Germline CDR1 is SNHLY and CDR2 is FYNNEI.

The origin of this receptor is a human donor with classical Hodgkin lymphoma. The rearrangement links TRBV2 to TRBJ2-5; D is possibly TRBD1 (5 bases). The material was peripheral blood mononuclear cells (PBMCs), obtained at baseline. The chain's CDR3 is CASRKTVGETQYF. The DNA for the CDR3 is TGTGCCAGCAGGAAGACAGTCGGCGAGACCCAGTACTTC.